This is a list of T cell receptor beta chains from one sample in a study of OX40 agonist ivuxolimab in advanced cancers. TCRdb's table, derived via immunoSEQ multiplex PCR, lists solely in-frame clones and lacks some. The data contain around 65,000 clones, 90% to 95% of them seen just once; the ten biggest clones take up roughly an eighth. Sequencing used CD4+ or CD8+ T cells sorted from blood, obtained in a trial of the OX40 agonist ivuxolimab. The receptors derive from an adult with an advanced solid tumor such as melanoma, head and neck, liver or kidney cancer. The CDR3 runs from the conserved cysteine through the conserved F or W. A D gene is named only where the DNA matches it firmly. The listing skips clone size in some rows; elsewhere it reads once, few, many or a size class.

CDR3 protein: CASGLVTASSYNEQFF
clone size: -
V gene: TRBV12-5
D gene: -
CDR3 length: 16

CDR3 protein: CASSYGQGLYGYTF
clone size: -
V gene: TRBV7-6
D gene: TRBD1
CDR3 length: 14

CDR3 protein: CASSLANSGNTIYF
clone size: -
V gene: TRBV6-6
D gene: -
CDR3 length: 14

CDR3 protein: CASSDSGISYEQYF
clone size: -
V gene: TRBV6-1
D gene: -
CDR3 length: 14

CDR3 protein: CASSQEPGQGADEQFF
clone size: -
V gene: TRBV7-9
D gene: TRBD1
CDR3 length: 16

CDR3 protein: CASSSSAQPQHF
clone size: -
V gene: TRBV7-9
D gene: -
CDR3 length: 12

CDR3 protein: CASDRLNTGELFF
clone size: -
V gene: TRBV7-6
D gene: -
CDR3 length: 13

CDR3 protein: CASSQEGGVGELFF
clone size: -
V gene: TRBV4-1
D gene: -
CDR3 length: 14

CDR3 protein: CASSAQVGSTEAFF
clone size: -
V gene: TRBV2
D gene: -
CDR3 length: 14

CDR3 protein: CASSVGTLYEQYF
clone size: -
V gene: TRBV2
D gene: -
CDR3 length: 13

CDR3 protein: CASSFLLAGGPLSYNEQFF
clone size: few
V gene: TRBV7-6
D gene: TRBD2
CDR3 length: 19

CDR3 protein: CASRQGASSYNEQFF
clone size: -
V gene: TRBV5-6
D gene: TRBD1
CDR3 length: 15

CDR3 protein: CASSPPSEARGNTIYF
clone size: -
V gene: TRBV18
D gene: -
CDR3 length: 16

CDR3 protein: CASSLGRLGYEQYF
clone size: -
V gene: TRBV13
D gene: -
CDR3 length: 14

CDR3 protein: CASSVADFYNEQFF
clone size: -
V gene: TRBV9
D gene: -
CDR3 length: 14

CDR3 protein: CASSLPLQETQYF
clone size: -
V gene: TRBV13
D gene: -
CDR3 length: 13

CDR3 protein: CASSLESTGELFF
clone size: -
V gene: TRBV7-3
D gene: -
CDR3 length: 13

CDR3 protein: CASSLAGHTLGKEQYF
clone size: -
V gene: TRBV19
D gene: TRBD2
CDR3 length: 16

CDR3 protein: CASSLGANTEAFF
clone size: -
V gene: TRBV5-5
D gene: -
CDR3 length: 13

CDR3 protein: CASTADSDQETQYF
clone size: -
V gene: TRBV2
D gene: -
CDR3 length: 14

CDR3 protein: CASSLGVYTEAFF
clone size: -
V gene: TRBV5-6
D gene: -
CDR3 length: 13

CDR3 protein: CASSPRQGPNYGYTF
clone size: many
V gene: TRBV7-9
D gene: TRBD1
CDR3 length: 15

CDR3 protein: CASSQEGSGNTEAFF
clone size: many
V gene: TRBV4-1
D gene: -
CDR3 length: 15

CDR3 protein: CASSIPDREGPDTQYF
clone size: -
V gene: TRBV9
D gene: TRBD1
CDR3 length: 16

CDR3 protein: CASSQTGTGAYEQYF
clone size: -
V gene: TRBV4-1
D gene: TRBD1
CDR3 length: 15

CDR3 protein: CASSEGALNTEAFF
clone size: -
V gene: TRBV9
D gene: TRBD1
CDR3 length: 14